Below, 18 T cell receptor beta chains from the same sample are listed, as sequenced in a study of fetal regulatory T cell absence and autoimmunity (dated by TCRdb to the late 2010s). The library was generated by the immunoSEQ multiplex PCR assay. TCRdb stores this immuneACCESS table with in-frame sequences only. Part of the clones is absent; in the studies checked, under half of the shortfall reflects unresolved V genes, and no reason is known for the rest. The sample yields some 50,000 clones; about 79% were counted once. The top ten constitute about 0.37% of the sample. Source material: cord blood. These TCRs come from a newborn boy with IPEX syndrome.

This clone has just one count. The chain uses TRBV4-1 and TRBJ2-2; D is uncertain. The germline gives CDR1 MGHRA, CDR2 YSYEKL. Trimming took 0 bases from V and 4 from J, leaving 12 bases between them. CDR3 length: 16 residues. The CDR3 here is CASSQEFRLLTGELFF. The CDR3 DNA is TGCGCCAGCAGCCAAGAATTCCGACTGCTCACCGGGGAGCTGTTTTTT.

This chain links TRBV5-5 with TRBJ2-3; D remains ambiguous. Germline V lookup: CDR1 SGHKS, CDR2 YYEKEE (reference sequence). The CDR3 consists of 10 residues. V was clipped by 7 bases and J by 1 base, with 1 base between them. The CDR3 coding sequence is TGTGCCAGCGGCACAGATACGCAGTATTTT. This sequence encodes CASGTDTQYF. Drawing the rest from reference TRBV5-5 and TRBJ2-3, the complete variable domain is DAGVTQSPTHLIKTRGQQVTLRCSPISGHKSVSWYQQVLGQGPQFIFQYYEKEERGRGNFPDRFSARQFPNYSSELNVNALLLGDSALYLCASGTDTQYFGPGTRLTVL.

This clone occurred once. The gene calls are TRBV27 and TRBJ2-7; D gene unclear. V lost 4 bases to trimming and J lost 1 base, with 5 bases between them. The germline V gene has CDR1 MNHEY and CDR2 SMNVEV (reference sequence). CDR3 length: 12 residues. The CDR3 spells CASSSGSYEQYF. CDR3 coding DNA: TGTGCCAGCAGTTCGGGTTCCTACGAGCAGTACTTC.

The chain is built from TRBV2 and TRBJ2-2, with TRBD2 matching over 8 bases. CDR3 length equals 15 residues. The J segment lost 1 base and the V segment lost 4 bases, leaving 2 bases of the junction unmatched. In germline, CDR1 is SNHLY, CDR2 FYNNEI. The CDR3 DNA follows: TGTGCCAGCAGTGGTCTAGCGGGGAACACCGGGGAGCTGTTTTTT. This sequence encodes CASSGLAGNTGELFF.

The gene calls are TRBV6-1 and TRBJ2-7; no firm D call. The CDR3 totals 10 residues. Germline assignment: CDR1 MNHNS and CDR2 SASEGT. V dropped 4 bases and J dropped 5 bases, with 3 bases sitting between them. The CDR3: CASSVHEQYF. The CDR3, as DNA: TGTGCCAGCAGTGTGCACGAGCAGTACTTC.

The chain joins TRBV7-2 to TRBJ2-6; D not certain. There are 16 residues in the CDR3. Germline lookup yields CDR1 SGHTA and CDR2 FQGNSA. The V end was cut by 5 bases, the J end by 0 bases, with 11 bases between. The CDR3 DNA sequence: TGTGCCAGCAGCCCGTTCCTGGGCTCTGGGGCCAACGTCCTGACTTTC. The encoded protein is CASSPFLGSGANVLTF.

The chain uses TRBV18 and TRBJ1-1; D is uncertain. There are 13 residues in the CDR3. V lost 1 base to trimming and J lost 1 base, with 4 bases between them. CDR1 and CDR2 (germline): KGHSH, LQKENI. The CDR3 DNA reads TGTGCCAGCTCACCACGAGGGAACACTGAAGCTTTCTTT. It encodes CASSPRGNTEAFF. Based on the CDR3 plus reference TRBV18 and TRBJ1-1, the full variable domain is NAGVMQNPRHLVRRRGQEARLRCSPMKGHSHVYWYRQLPEEGLKFMVYLQKENIIDESGMPKERFSAEFPKEGPSILRIQQVVRGDSAAYFCASSPRGNTEAFFGQGTRLTVV.

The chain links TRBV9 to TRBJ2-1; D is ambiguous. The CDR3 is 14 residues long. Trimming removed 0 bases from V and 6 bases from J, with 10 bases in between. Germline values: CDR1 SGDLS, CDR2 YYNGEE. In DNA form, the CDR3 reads TGTGCCAGCAGCGTAGCTGGGTCGGGCAATGAGCAGTTCTTC. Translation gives CASSVAGSGNEQFF.

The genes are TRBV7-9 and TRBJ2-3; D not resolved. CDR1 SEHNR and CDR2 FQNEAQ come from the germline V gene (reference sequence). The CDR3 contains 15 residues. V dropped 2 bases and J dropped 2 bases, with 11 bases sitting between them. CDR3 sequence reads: CASSLSVGYTDTQYF. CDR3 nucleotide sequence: TGTGCCAGCAGCTTAAGTGTCGGCTACACAGATACGCAGTATTTT.

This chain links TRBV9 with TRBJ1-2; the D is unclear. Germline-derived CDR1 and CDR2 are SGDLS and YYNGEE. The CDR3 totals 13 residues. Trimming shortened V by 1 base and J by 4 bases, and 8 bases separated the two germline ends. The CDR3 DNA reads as TGTGCCAGCAGCGTAAGCCCCCTCTATGGCTACACCTTC. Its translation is CASSVSPLYGYTF. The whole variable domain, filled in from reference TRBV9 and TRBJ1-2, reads DSGVTQTPKHLITATGQRVTLRCSPRSGDLSVYWYQQSLDQGLQFLIQYYNGEERAKGNILERFSAQQFPDLHSELNLSSLELGDSALYFCASSVSPLYGYTFGSGTRLTVV.

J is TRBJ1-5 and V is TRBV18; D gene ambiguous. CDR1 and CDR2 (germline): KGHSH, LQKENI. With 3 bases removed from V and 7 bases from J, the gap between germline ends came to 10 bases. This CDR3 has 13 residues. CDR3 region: CASSPQGRQPQHF. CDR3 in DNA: TGTGCCAGCTCACCCCAAGGGCGACAGCCCCAGCATTTT.

CDR3 sequence reads: CASSSRAETQYF. The DNA of the CDR3 is TGTGCCAGCAGCTCCCGGGCCGAAACGCAGTATTTT. The chain uses TRBV11-2 and TRBJ2-3; unclear D gene. CDR3 length: 12 residues. CDR1 and CDR2 (germline): SGHAT, FQNNGV. Deletions cut 4 bases from V and 9 bases from J, with 11 bases between.

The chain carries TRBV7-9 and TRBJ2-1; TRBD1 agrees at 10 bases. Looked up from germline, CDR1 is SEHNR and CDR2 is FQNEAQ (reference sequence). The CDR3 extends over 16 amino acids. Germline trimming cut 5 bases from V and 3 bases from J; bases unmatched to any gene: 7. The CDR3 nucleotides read TGTGCCAGCAGCCCCAACGGGGACAGGGGCTACAATGAGCAGTTCTTC. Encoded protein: CASSPNGDRGYNEQFF.

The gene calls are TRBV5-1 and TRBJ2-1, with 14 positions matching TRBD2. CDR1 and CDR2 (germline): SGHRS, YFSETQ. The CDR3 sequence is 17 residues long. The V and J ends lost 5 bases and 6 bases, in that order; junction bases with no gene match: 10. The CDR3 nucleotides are TGCGCCAGCAGTCGACCGACTAGCGGGAGGGTTCCCAATGAGCAGTTCTTC. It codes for CASSRPTSGRVPNEQFF.

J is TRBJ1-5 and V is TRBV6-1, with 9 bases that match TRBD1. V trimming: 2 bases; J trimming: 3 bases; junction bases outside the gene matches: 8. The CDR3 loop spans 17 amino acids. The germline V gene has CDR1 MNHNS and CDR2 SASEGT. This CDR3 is CASSENWGQGNNQPQHF. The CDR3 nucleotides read TGTGCCAGCAGTGAAAACTGGGGACAGGGTAACAATCAGCCCCAGCATTTT.

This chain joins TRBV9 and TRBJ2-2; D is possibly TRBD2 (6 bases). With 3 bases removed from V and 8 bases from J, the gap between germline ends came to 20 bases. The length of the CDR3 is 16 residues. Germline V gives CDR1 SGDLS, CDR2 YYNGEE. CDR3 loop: CASSAHRGSSRGELFF. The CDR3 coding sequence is TGTGCCAGCAGCGCCCACCGGGGGTCCTCCCGAGGGGAGCTGTTTTTT.

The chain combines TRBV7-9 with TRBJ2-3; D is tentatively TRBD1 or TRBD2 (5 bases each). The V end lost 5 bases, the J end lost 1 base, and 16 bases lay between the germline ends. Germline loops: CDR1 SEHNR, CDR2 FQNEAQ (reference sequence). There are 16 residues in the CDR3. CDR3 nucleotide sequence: TGTGCCAGCAGCCCCTATGGGGGAGCGGGCACAGATACGCAGTATTTT. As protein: CASSPYGGAGTDTQYF.

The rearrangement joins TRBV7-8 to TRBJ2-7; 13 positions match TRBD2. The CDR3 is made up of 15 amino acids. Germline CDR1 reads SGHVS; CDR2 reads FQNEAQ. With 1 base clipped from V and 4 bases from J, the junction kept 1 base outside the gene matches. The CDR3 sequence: CASSLGTSGSYEQYF. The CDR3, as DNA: TGTGCCAGCAGCTTAGGGACTAGCGGGAGTTACGAGCAGTACTTC. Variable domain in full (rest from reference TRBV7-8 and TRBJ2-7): GAGVSQSPRYKVAKRGQDVALRCDPISGHVSLFWYQQALGQGPEFLTYFQNEAQLDKSGLPSDRFFAERPEGSVSTLKIQRTQQEDSAVYLCASSLGTSGSYEQYFGPGTRLTVT.